This T cell receptor (beta chain) was profiled in a study of CD8 T cells in Susac syndrome. For the study at large: Active disease was present in roughly 6 of the sequenced Susac syndrome patients, and remission in fewer than 10.

On this clonotype: Its antigen is not identified.

Study-wide findings and caveats: In Susac syndrome, CD4+ T cell repertoires lacked any clonal expansion.

Roughly 0.45 to 1 ug RNA was reverse transcribed with random hexamers. Multiplex PCR with immunoSEQ amplified the TCR beta CDR3 across 54 Vbeta and 13 Jbeta. A single record per CDR3 protein comes from TCRdb applying MiXCR to the immunoSEQ multiplex PCR reads. This repertoire shows about 240,000 distinct CDR3 sequences, 95% to 97% found once; its top ten account for 0.08% to 0.11%. The sequence came from a human donor with Susac syndrome. Sequences were obtained from CD4+ T cells from PBMCs.

CDR3 amino acids: CASSLQVGTEAFF. Written as DNA, the CDR3 is TGTGCCAGCAGTTTACAGGTTGGGACTGAAGCTTTCTTT. The chain joins TRBV27 to TRBJ1-1; the D is unclear. The CDR3 has 13 residues. Germline V CDR1 and CDR2: MNHEY, SMNVEV (reference sequence). The V end was cut by 2 bases, the J end by 5 bases, with 9 bases between.